This record covers a single T cell receptor beta chain. Antigen specificity is unknown. TCRdb keeps only in-frame clones here, not all; method: immunoSEQ multiplex PCR. The top ten hold roughly 5.7% of the sample, which has approximately 120,000 clones, roughly 88% seen once. This specimen comes from a study of T cell responses to AZD1222 COVID-19 vaccine. The CDR3 loop spans 15 amino acids. The germline V and J ends were trimmed by 6 bases and 2 bases, with 15 bases remaining between them. Germline V lookup: CDR1 LNHDA, CDR2 SQIVND (reference sequence). General study findings and limits: Nearly half of spike-specific TCRs reportedly target variant regions that are unmutated in the B.1.351 and B.1.1.7 variants.

The specimen was peripheral blood, collected 28 days after the second AZD1222 dose. The V gene is TRBV19, the J gene TRBJ2-3; D gene ambiguous. The TCR was taken from an adult who received the AZD1222 COVID-19 vaccine. The DNA for the CDR3 is TGTGCCAGTAGATCGAGGCGGAACAACACAGATACGCAGTATTTT. This gives the protein CASRSRRNNTDTQYF. Together with reference TRBV19 and TRBJ2-3, the CDR3 gives the full variable domain: DGGITQSPKYLFRKEGQNVTLSCEQNLNHDAMYWYRQDPGQGLRLIYYSQIVNDFQKGDIAEGYSVSREKKESFPLTVTSAQKNPTAFYLCASRSRRNNTDTQYFGPGTRLTVL.